Sequencing of this T cell receptor (beta chain) was carried out in a study of blood T cell repertoires in COVID-19. Study at large: COVID-19 samples from acute and convalescent phases originated in the United States, Italy and Spain. The analysed material was cDNA or gDNA that came from T cells, B-cell-depleted T cells, or PBMCs.

This clone has only a few counts. Germline-derived CDR1 and CDR2 are ENHRY and SYGVKD. The CDR3 consists of 16 residues. The germline V and J ends were trimmed by 5 bases and 8 bases, with 24 bases remaining between them. How the authors handled the data: Estimation of nucleated cell counts was performed using reference gene primer amplification. The table came from immunoSEQ multiplex PCR; TCRdb's copy has only in-frame clones and leaves some out. The V and J calls and clone size are taken from that table; D and trimming were inferred from the DNA. Of fewer than 90,000 clones listed, roughly 82% are singletons.

The rearrangement joins TRBV10-3 to TRBJ1-1; D is perhaps TRBD1 (5 bases). Material: peripheral blood. The sequence was collected from a man over 45 with acute or convalescent COVID-19. The CDR3 loop reads CAISMSGGGWGEEAFF. DNA of the CDR3: TGTGCCATCAGTATGAGCGGCGGGGGTTGGGGTGAGGAAGCTTTCTTT.